Below, 30 T cell receptor beta chains from the same sample are listed, as sequenced in a study of CD8+CD57+ T cells in acquired aplastic anemia. Genomic DNA provided the template from which TCR beta VDJ and CDR3 profiles were obtained. TCRdb reprocessed the reads with MiXCR, giving one entry per CDR3 protein. The sample has about 180,000 distinct CDR3 sequences; around half are singletons. CD8+CD57+ cell expansion had been shown by flow cytometry in patients chosen for sequencing. Sequences were obtained from sorted CD4+, CD8+, or CD8+CD57+ T cells (not recorded which) from PBMCs. Receptors originate from a human donor with aplastic anemia.

At least ten counts were recorded for this clonotype. The chain is built from TRBV5-1 and TRBJ2-3; D might be TRBD1 (5 bases). The CDR3 spans 14 residues. Trimming took 5 bases from V and 0 from J, leaving 10 bases between them. The germline V gene encodes CDR1 SGHRS and CDR2 YFSETQ. The CDR3: CASRSQGSTDTQYF. The CDR3 DNA reads as TGCGCCAGCAGGTCTCAGGGCAGCACAGATACGCAGTATTTT.

This clonotype was counted at least ten times. The chain carries TRBV5-1 and TRBJ1-2; D may be TRBD1 (6 bases). CDR1 SGHRS and CDR2 YFSETQ come from the germline V gene. The CDR3 is 14 residues long. V was trimmed by 4 bases and J by 12 bases, leaving 22 bases between them. The CDR3 reads CASSQGMTAGADTF. The CDR3 coding sequence is TGCGCCAGCAGCCAGGGGATGACAGCGGGGGCTGACACCTTC.

V is TRBV6-5 and J is TRBJ1-2; a possible D gene is TRBD1 (5 bases). Germline CDR1 is MNHEY and CDR2 is SVGAGI. V was cut by 2 bases and J by 6 bases, with 7 bases left in between. The CDR3 consists of 12 residues. CDR3 sequence (DNA): TGTGCCAGCAGTTACAGGGGTAATGGCTACACCTTC. It yields the protein CASSYRGNGYTF.

To note about this clonotype: One end of the junction is discordant with germline, which a read error may explain. The rearrangement joins TRBV10-3 to TRBJ1-1; 10 positions match TRBD1. CDR3 length equals 12 residues. The germline V gene has CDR1 ENHRY and CDR2 SYGVKD. The CDR3 sequence is CASSLGTGEAFF. The CDR3 DNA follows: TGTGCCAGCAGTTTGGGGACAGGGGAGGCTTTCTTT.

A few counts support this clonotype. The V call is TRBV10-3, the J call TRBJ1-4, with 11 bases matching TRBD1. V shed 6 bases and J 7 bases; nucleotides not matched to a gene: 1. Germline V gene sequence: CDR1 ENHRY, CDR2 SYGVKD. The CDR3 totals 13 residues. CDR3 in DNA: TGTGCCATCAGCGGGACAGGGGGTGAAAAACTGTTTTTT. Its translation: CAISGTGGEKLFF.

This clonotype was observed a few times. This chain's CDR3 is CSVRERQGYYEQYF. In DNA form, the CDR3 reads TGCAGCGTCCGCGAAAGACAGGGATACTACGAGCAGTACTTC. V gene TRBV29-1 combines with J gene TRBJ2-7; TRBD1 matches 7 bases. The germline gives CDR1 SQVTM, CDR2 ANQGSEA. The ends lost 6 bases at V and 3 bases at J; junction bases unmatched: 11. There are 14 residues in the CDR3.

The chain is built from TRBV5-1 and TRBJ2-1; 10 bases line up with TRBD2. Germline V gene data show CDR1 as SGHRS and CDR2 as YFSETQ. V shed 4 bases and J 5 bases; nucleotides not matched to a gene: 6. This CDR3 region has 15 residues. CDR3 bases: TGCGCCAGCAGCGCCTTAGCGGGAGGTGACAATGAGCAGTTCTTC. This translates into CASSALAGGDNEQFF.

V and J are TRBV10-3 and TRBJ2-7, with 7 bases matching TRBD2. The V gene end was trimmed by 8 bases and the J gene end by 2 bases; junction bases not matched to a gene: 9. Germline V gene data show CDR1 as ENHRY and CDR2 as SYGVKD. The CDR3 consists of 14 residues. The DNA of the CDR3 is TGTGCCATCCAAACCGAGCGGGGTACCTACGAGCAGTACTTC. Its translation: CAIQTERGTYEQYF.

The chain links TRBV19 to TRBJ1-5; a possible D gene is TRBD1 (6 bases). CDR3 size: 14 residues. Per the germline V gene, CDR1 is LNHDA and CDR2 is SQIVND (reference sequence). The ends were cut back, 4 bases at V and 7 bases at J, with 14 bases in the middle. The CDR3 here is CASSTQGSGQPQHF. The CDR3 nucleotides are TGTGCCAGTAGTACTCAGGGGTCAGGGCAGCCCCAGCATTTT.

V is TRBV7-3 and J is TRBJ2-7, with 12 bases matching TRBD2. The CDR3 spans 15 residues. Trimming cost V 5 bases and J 0 bases; bases outside gene matches: 2. Per germline, CDR1 SGHTA and CDR2 FQGTGA. CDR3 residues: CASSQLAGGSYEQYF. The CDR3 DNA follows: TGTGCCAGCAGCCAACTAGCGGGGGGCTCCTACGAGCAGTACTTC.

This clonotype was found many times. CDR3 loop: CASSLAGQGFAPGELFF. CDR3 bases: TGTGCCAGCAGCTTAGCAGGACAGGGTTTCGCCCCCGGGGAGCTGTTTTTT. V and J are TRBV7-9 and TRBJ2-2, with TRBD1 identical over 8 bases. This CDR3 region has 17 residues. Germline loops: CDR1 SEHNR, CDR2 FQNEAQ (reference sequence). Trimming cost V 0 bases and J 6 bases; bases outside gene matches: 9.

In this sample, this clonotype turned up many times. V is TRBV6-2 or TRBV6-3 and J is TRBJ2-7, with TRBD1 matching 7 bases. The V gene end was trimmed by 6 bases and the J gene end by 5 bases; junction bases not matched to a gene: 4. This CDR3 is 12 amino acids long. Per the germline V gene, CDR1 is MNHEY and CDR2 is SVGEGT. This chain's CDR3 is CASSHDRDEQYF. CDR3 DNA sequence: TGTGCCAGCAGCCATGACAGGGACGAGCAGTACTTC.

The rearrangement joins TRBV7-9 to TRBJ2-7; 9 nucleotides line up with TRBD1. V lost 7 bases to trimming and J lost 2 bases; unmatched junction nucleotides: 6. The CDR3 length is 14 residues. Germline-derived CDR1 and CDR2 are SEHNR and FQNEAQ (reference sequence). The CDR3 DNA reads as TGTGCCAGCACCTGGACAGGGGTGACCTACGAGCAGTACTTC. It yields the protein CASTWTGVTYEQYF.

In its sample, this clonotype was seen many times. The chain employs TRBV12-3 or TRBV12-4 and TRBJ2-2, with 8 nucleotides matching TRBD2. This CDR3 comprises 13 residues. J gave up 8 bases and V 4 bases, and 3 bases lay outside the gene matches. CDR3 DNA sequence: TGTGCCAGCAGTTCGGGGGGGTTTGGGGAGCTGTTTTTT. Translated: CASSSGGFGELFF.

This clonotype occurred many times. One end of the junction fails to match germline, which may point to a read error. The rearrangement links TRBV7-8 to TRBJ1-5; possibly TRBD1 for D (5 bases). Germline values: CDR1 SGHVS, CDR2 FQNEAQ. This CDR3 comprises 14 residues. Written as DNA, the CDR3 is TGTGCCAGCAGGTTAGGGGCTAGCAATCAGCCCCAGCATTTT. Translation: CASRLGASNQPQHF.

This chain uses TRBV5-8 with TRBJ2-5; TRBD2 aligns across 14 bases. Looked up from germline, CDR1 is SGHTS and CDR2 is YDEGEE. The CDR3 covers 17 residues. Losses at the gene ends were 2 bases for V and 5 bases for J; bases not matched to a gene: 8. The CDR3 sequence is CASSFGPGLAGEETQYF. Written as DNA, the CDR3 is TGTGCCAGCAGCTTCGGTCCGGGACTAGCGGGAGAGGAGACCCAGTACTTC. Based on the CDR3 plus reference TRBV5-8 and TRBJ2-5, the full variable domain is EAGVTQSPTHLIKTRGQQATLRCSPISGHTSVYWYQQALGLGLQFLLWYDEGEERNRGNFPPRFSGRQFPNYSSELNVNALELEDSALYLCASSFGPGLAGEETQYFGPGTRLLVL.

This clonotype was recorded many times. The rearrangement links TRBV18 to TRBJ1-2; 8 nucleotides align to TRBD1. This CDR3 region has 14 residues. In germline, CDR1 is KGHSH, CDR2 LQKENI. Trimming removed 0 bases from V and 7 bases from J; junction bases left unmatched: 4. This CDR3 reads CASSPPRDRGGYTF. The CDR3, as DNA: TGTGCCAGCTCACCACCTCGAGACAGGGGTGGCTACACCTTC.

This clonotype has at least ten counts. V is TRBV19 and J is TRBJ2-7; D tentatively reads TRBD1 or TRBD2 (6 bases each). The CDR3 has 14 residues. The V and J ends lost 3 bases and 3 bases respectively, with 12 bases between them. Germline-derived CDR1 and CDR2 are LNHDA and SQIVND (reference sequence). Here the CDR3 DNA reads TGTGCCAGTAGTATTGCTGGGGGGCTCTACGAGCAGTACTTC. Translating it yields CASSIAGGLYEQYF. The variable domain in full, completed from reference TRBV19 and TRBJ2-7, reads DGGITQSPKYLFRKEGQNVTLSCEQNLNHDAMYWYRQDPGQGLRLIYYSQIVNDFQKGDIAEGYSVSREKKESFPLTVTSAQKNPTAFYLCASSIAGGLYEQYFGPGTRLTVT.

This clonotype has more than one count but fewer than ten. The chain carries TRBV2 and TRBJ2-5; D remains unclear. The V end lost 4 bases, the J end lost 4 bases, and 16 bases lay between the germline ends. Germline CDR1 reads SNHLY; CDR2 reads FYNNEI. The CDR3 extends over 15 amino acids. DNA of the CDR3: TGTGCCAGCAGTGCGTCTGGGGTAGGTGGAGAGACCCAGTACTTC. The encoded protein is CASSASGVGGETQYF.

This clonotype was observed a few times. The J gene is TRBJ1-4, the V gene TRBV6-1, with a possible D match to TRBD1 (5 bases). The ends were cut back, 4 bases at V and 7 bases at J, with 16 bases in the middle. The CDR3 has 15 residues. The germline CDR1 and CDR2 sequences are MNHNS and SASEGT. CDR3 residues: CASSVGRLGGEKLFF. The CDR3 coding sequence is TGTGCCAGCAGTGTGGGGCGCCTGGGAGGTGAAAAACTGTTTTTT.

The chain combines TRBV20-1 with TRBJ1-1, with 8 positions matching TRBD1. This CDR3 is built from 14 residues. Germline values: CDR1 DFQATT, CDR2 SNEGSKA (reference sequence). The ends lost 3 bases at V and 7 bases at J; junction bases unmatched: 10. The CDR3 region is CSARADRGGIEAFF. CDR3 nucleotides: TGCAGTGCTAGGGCCGACAGGGGAGGTATTGAAGCTTTCTTT.

This clonotype appeared many times. V and J are TRBV10-3 and TRBJ2-2; tentative D call: TRBD2 (5 bases). V dropped 8 bases and J dropped 3 bases, with 13 bases sitting between them. Germline CDR1 and CDR2: ENHRY and SYGVKD. This CDR3 spans 14 amino acids. CDR3 coding DNA: TGTGCCATCGCGGGCGCTGGGGACACCGGGGAGCTGTTTTTT. This sequence encodes CAIAGAGDTGELFF.

This clonotype was recorded a few times. V usage is TRBV28 and J usage is TRBJ2-3; tentative D call: TRBD1 (6 bases). In germline, CDR1 is MDHEN, CDR2 SYDVKM. CDR3 length: 13 residues. V was cut by 8 bases and J by 2 bases, with 11 bases left in between. CDR3 DNA: TGTGCCAGCGGACAGTTCCACACAGATACGCAGTATTTT. Translation: CASGQFHTDTQYF. The full variable domain, rest sourced from reference TRBV28 and TRBJ2-3, is DVKVTQSSRYLVKRTGEKVFLECVQDMDHENMFWYRQDPGLGLRLIYFSYDVKMKEKGDIPEGYSVSREKKERFSLILESASTNQTSMYLCASGQFHTDTQYFGPGTRLTVL.

This clonotype was picked up many times. The chain has TRBV4-1 and TRBJ1-2; TRBD1 matches at 11 bases. Germline CDR1 and CDR2: MGHRA and YSYEKL. There are 15 residues in the CDR3. V lost 3 bases, J lost 4 bases, and 4 bases stayed unmatched. The CDR3 protein is CASSHVGQGGYGYTF. The DNA for the CDR3 is TGCGCCAGCAGCCACGTGGGACAGGGGGGCTATGGCTACACCTTC.

The chain is built from TRBV7-9 and TRBJ2-7, with D maybe TRBD2 (5 bases). The CDR3 has 13 residues. Germline lookup yields CDR1 SEHNR and CDR2 FQNEAQ (reference sequence). Trimming pared 5 bases from V and 1 base from J, leaving 9 bases between. The CDR3: CASSGRGSYEQYF. CDR3 sequence (DNA): TGTGCCAGCAGCGGTCGAGGGTCCTACGAGCAGTACTTC.

This rearrangement joins TRBV20-1 to TRBJ1-1; weak D call: TRBD1 (6 bases). The length of the CDR3 is 14 residues. The germline V gene encodes CDR1 DFQATT and CDR2 SNEGSKA (reference sequence). V lost 6 bases to trimming and J lost 1 base, with 15 bases between them. This chain's CDR3 is CSARDTGPNTEAFF. The CDR3 region has the DNA TGCAGTGCCAGGGATACAGGGCCGAACACTGAAGCTTTCTTT.

The chain combines TRBV12-3 or TRBV12-4 with TRBJ2-7; TRBD1 matches 7 bases. The CDR3 is made up of 12 amino acids. The J segment lost 4 bases and the V segment lost 7 bases, leaving 4 bases of the junction unmatched. The CDR3 sequence: CASMGQSYEQYF. The DNA for the CDR3 is TGTGCCAGCATGGGACAGTCGTACGAGCAGTACTTC.

The chain combines TRBV5-1 with TRBJ1-1; 8 bases are a match to TRBD1. This CDR3 has 16 amino acids. Germline values: CDR1 SGHRS, CDR2 YFSETQ. Unmatched junction bases numbered 6, after V lost 1 base and J lost 1 base. CDR3 coding DNA: TGCGCCAGCAGCTTGCCTATGGACAGGGAGAACACTGAAGCTTTCTTT. Translating it yields CASSLPMDRENTEAFF.

This clonotype was found once. The chain links TRBV5-8 to TRBJ1-6; 7 bases line up with TRBD1. The germline gives CDR1 SGHTS, CDR2 YDEGEE. Germline trimming cut 5 bases from V and 9 bases from J; bases unmatched to any gene: 5. The CDR3 runs to 13 residues. CDR3 sequence reads: CASRRDRVSPLHF. DNA of the CDR3: TGTGCCAGCAGACGCGACAGGGTTTCACCCCTCCACTTT.

This clonotype was seen ten or more times. The chain couples TRBV6-5 to TRBJ2-7; 10 nucleotides agree with TRBD2. The CDR3 has 15 residues. Unmatched junction bases numbered 8, after V lost 4 bases and J lost 5 bases. Germline values: CDR1 MNHEY, CDR2 SVGAGI. CDR3 residues: CASSFSGGTNDEQYF. CDR3 DNA sequence: TGTGCCAGCAGTTTTAGCGGGGGGACTAATGACGAGCAGTACTTC.